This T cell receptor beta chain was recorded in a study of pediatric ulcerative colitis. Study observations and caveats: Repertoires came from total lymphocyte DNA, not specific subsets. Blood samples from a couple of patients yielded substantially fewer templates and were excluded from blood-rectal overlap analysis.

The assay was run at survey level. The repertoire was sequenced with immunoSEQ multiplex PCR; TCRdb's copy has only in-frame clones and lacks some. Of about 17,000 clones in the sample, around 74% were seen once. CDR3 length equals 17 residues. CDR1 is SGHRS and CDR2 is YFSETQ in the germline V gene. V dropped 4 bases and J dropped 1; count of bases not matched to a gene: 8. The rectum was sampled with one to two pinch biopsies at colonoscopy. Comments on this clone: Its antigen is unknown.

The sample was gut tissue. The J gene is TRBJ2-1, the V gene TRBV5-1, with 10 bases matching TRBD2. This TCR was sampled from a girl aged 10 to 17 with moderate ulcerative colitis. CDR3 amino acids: CASSPAGGPPSYNEQFF. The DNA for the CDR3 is TGCGCCAGCAGCCCAGCGGGAGGGCCACCGTCCTACAATGAGCAGTTCTTC.